This TCR beta chain originates from a study of shared clonotypes between healthy human individuals (dated by TCRdb to between 2020 and 2021). Describing the broader study: Two women and three men aged 18 to 49 years were included in the cohort. Per donor, three plates each were used for CD4 naive and CD4 memory, two for CD8 naive, and one for CD8 memory. Blood TCR repertoires of about 5 healthy adults were deeply sequenced to estimate repertoire size and the extent of clonotype sharing between individuals. Libraries were prepared and TCR repertoires were sequenced by different laboratories using diverse techniques, in order to increase sequencing depth and limit assay-specific biases. Between about 0.94 and 8.9 billion PBMCs per donor were obtained by leukapheresis.

Using the deep immunoSEQ assay, TCR CDR3 regions were amplified from genomic DNA by multiplex PCR. Extracted genomic DNA from each cell subset was distributed evenly across all wells of several immunoSEQ 96-well plates, and each plate was treated as a replicate. Each replicate PCR for sorted subsets received about 210 ng genomic DNA, equal to tens of thousands of T cell genomes. Purified libraries were quantified with a Qubit 3.0 fluorometer, sized on a Bioanalyzer 2100, and re-quantified with the KAPA Library Quantification kit. Each immunoSEQ 96-well plate was sequenced on its own single-read 150-cycle Illumina NextSeq 550 flow cell. The source study handled its data this way. Because the immunoSEQ output included only junctional sequences and no quality scores, the filtering could not be the same as the filtering used for full-length reads. To assign V/J genes and CDR3, sequences were annotated against IMGT germline references using PyIR, a Python wrapper for IgBLAST v1.9. Reads were filtered out if the reads had weak V/J assignments (E-value above 1e-6), no CDR3, stop codons, out-of-frame junctions, or ambiguous translated residues. V3J clonotypes were defined as sequences sharing an identical inferred V gene, J gene, and CDR3 amino acid sequence. To compute the percentage overlap between repertoires, the number of shared unique clonotypes was divided by the size of the smaller repertoire. Richness of each repertoire was evaluated using RTK rarefaction, the Chao1 estimator, and Recon v2.1 estimates of unobserved clonotypes. Generation probabilities for all TCRbeta clonotypes obtained by the gDNA method from a handful of donors were computed using OLGA. In its TCRdb copy, this immuneACCESS table keeps in-frame sequences only and misses some clones. Where compared with another copy, unresolved V genes explain less than half of these, and the others have no known cause. That table gives V, J and clone size, and the DNA gave D and trimming. This sample holds around 2,100,000 clones; about 95% were observed only once. The ten largest clones capture around 1.2% of the sample.

For the CD8 naive samples, CD45RO-negative cells were positively selected for CCR7, yielding a CD45RA+CCR7+ population from which TemRA cells were excluded. Donors were healthy HIV-negative adults with no recently reported acute infections or vaccinations. Only Caucasian adults living in Nashville, Tennessee, USA were represented among the donors. Blood was obtained by leukapheresis, after which PBMCs were separated by Ficoll-Histopaque density gradient centrifugation and cryopreserved in liquid nitrogen vapor phase. Analytical flow cytometry was used to check the purity and quantity of each magnetically sorted T cell population. Each sorted fraction had its genomic DNA isolated and then quantified by UV absorbance on a Nanodrop 2000c. About this clone: Its antigen remains unidentified. The input lacks base qualities; no much larger clone sits a single base away.

CDR1 and CDR2 are drawn from the germline V gene: SGDLS, YYNGEE. The CDR3, cysteine through phenylalanine, is 17 amino acids long. The entry retains the CDR3 DNA only, 51 bases that are in frame from base 1. Ends trimmed: V by 0 bases, J by 1 base; bases unmatched to a gene: 6. The paper's findings and limits, for the study overall: Incomplete sequencing was indicated by rarefaction of sorted-subset datasets, despite the large sequencing depth. Compared with non-shared clonotypes, the clonotypes found in all four sorted-subset donors had higher generation probabilities. Sampling was restricted to blood, and TCR repertoires in tissues likely differ from the TCR repertoires found in blood. Naive subsets generally had larger estimated clonotype richness than memory subsets. The small number of donors limited the genetic and exposure-history diversity represented. Sharing across a handful of donors was observed for 4.5% to 6.5% of naive CD4, over 3% of naive CD8, 2.3% of memory CD4, and roughly 0.4% of memory CD8 clonotypes. Pairwise subsampling indicated that sequencing depth was expected to affect the degree of clonotype sharing among donors.

This TCR was recovered from a man between 18 and 35 years old in good health. The sequenced material came from naive CD8+ T cells sorted from blood. The meaning of the sample's cell subset or site label: CD45RA+CCR7+. The sequence is built from TRBV9 and TRBJ2-1, and TRBD2 aligns with 8 junction nucleotides. The DNA sequence reads TGTGCCAGCAGCGTAGTGGTAGCGGGGCGTTCCTACAATGAGCAGTTCTTC. It translates to CASSVVVAGRSYNEQFF.